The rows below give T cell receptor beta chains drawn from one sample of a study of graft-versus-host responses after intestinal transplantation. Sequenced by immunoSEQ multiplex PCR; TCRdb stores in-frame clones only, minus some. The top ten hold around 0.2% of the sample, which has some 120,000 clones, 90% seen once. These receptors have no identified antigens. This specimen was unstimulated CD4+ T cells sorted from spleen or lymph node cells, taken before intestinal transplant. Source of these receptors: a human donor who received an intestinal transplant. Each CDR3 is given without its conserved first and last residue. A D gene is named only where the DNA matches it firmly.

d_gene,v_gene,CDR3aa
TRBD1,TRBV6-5,ASSYSKGALNTEAF
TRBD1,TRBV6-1,ASSLDRVSPLH
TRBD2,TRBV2,ASAGTSGRVTDTQY
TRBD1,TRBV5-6,ASSLFQDRVRDTIY
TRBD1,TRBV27,ASSPHDRGNQPQH
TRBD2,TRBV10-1,ASSRGGSSAGELF
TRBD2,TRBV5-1,ASRWTSGGESSYNEQF
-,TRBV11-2,ASSLDRVLGEAF
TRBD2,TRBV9,ASSVGGSPTDTQY
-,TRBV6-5,ASSELRGHTEAF
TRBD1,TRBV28,ASSLLGTGRSYEQY
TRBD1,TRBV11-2,ASSLVGQGNTEAF
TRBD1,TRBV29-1,SLRTGTNYGYT
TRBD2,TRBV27,ASSLGLAGGTDTQY
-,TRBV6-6,ASSYGPLAYTQY
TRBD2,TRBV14,ASSPAGEAHEQY
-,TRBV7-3,ASSLGSTDTQY
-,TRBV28,ASSLMRLYEQY